This TCR beta chain was captured by sequencing in a study of a mutant IDH1 vaccine in newly diagnosed glioma (dated by TCRdb to about 2021). General notes on the study: Patients received eight vaccinations in weeks 1, 3, 5, 7, 11, 15, 19 and 23, corresponding to visits V03 through V10. In the chemotherapy-containing groups, vaccination started alongside temozolomide cycles, whereas in patients who had radiotherapy alone it started 4-6 weeks after radiotherapy. The roughly 35 treated patients were around 62% male and around 38% female, with a mean age of around 40 years. Before enrollment, patients had received standard therapy of radiotherapy alone, temozolomide alone, or radiochemotherapy with temozolomide; most received the combination. Peripheral blood was collected at six visits: V03 (baseline), V05, V07, V10, V12 and V13. For exploratory analyses, longitudinal TCRB deep sequencing was carried out in about two dozen treated patients wherever samples were available.

Study-level results and caveats: Across multiple MHC alleles, vaccine-induced immune responses were seen in 90% to 95% of patients. It was noted by the authors that analyses of patient blood samples could not be reproduced owing to sample limitations. Pseudoprogression appeared unrelated to alterations in the top peripheral T cell clonotypes detected by TCRB sequencing. Selection of PBMC samples for TCRB deep sequencing was based on availability.

Receptors were amplified or captured by the immunoSEQ multiplex PCR assay. The hsTCRB Kit was used according to the manufacturer's protocol to amplify rearranged TCR beta chain sequences. Sequencing of TCRB libraries was carried out on an Illumina MiSeq. In the original analysis: Demultiplexing, trimming and gene mapping were performed with the kit vendor's proprietary platform. TCRdb re-hosts the immuneACCESS table, in-frame sequences only. Its copies lack some clones; in the studies checked, an unresolved V gene accounts for under half of them, and the cause for the rest is not known. Clone size and V and J calls were adopted from that table, with D and trimming inferred from the DNA. The sample table holds tens of thousands of clones, of which around 82% were seen once. The ten largest account for about 8.2% of the sample. CDR1 and CDR2, per the germline V gene, are MGHRA and YSYEKL. Between the V and J ends, shortened by 1 base and 4 bases respectively, the junction contains 14 bases. The CDR3, from cysteine to phenylalanine, totals 16 residues. Only the CDR3 region is kept as DNA, spanning 48 bases read in frame from base 1.

This clone has only one observation. No cognate antigen has been identified for it. No per-base quality is available; no much larger clone lies one base away. What the time point label conveys for this sample: week 11, during vaccination. A 20-mer mutant IDH1 peptide at 300 micrograms in Montanide made up each vaccine dose, which was injected subcutaneously together with topical imiquimod. Newly diagnosed WHO grade 3 or 4 IDH1-mutant astrocytomas showing loss of nuclear ATRX were present in the donors. The samples were drawn from NOA16, a multicentre, single-arm, open-label phase I trial in Germany that tested a mutant IDH1 peptide vaccine in humans for the first time. Genomic DNA for TCRB sequencing was extracted from EDTA blood using the DNeasy Blood and Tissue Kit.

This sequence was found in a woman aged 18-29 years with glioma. Material: PBMCs, obtained from a glioma patient whose treatment included an IDH1 peptide vaccine. The rearranged segments are TRBV4-1 and TRBJ2-1; no D segment can be confidently identified. The nucleotide sequence is given as TGCGCCAGCAGCCAAGGATCGAACTGGAATTACAATGAGCAGTTCTTC. Its translation reads: CASSQGSNWNYNEQFF.